This TCR beta chain derives from a study of vaccination and CD4 T cells after COVID-19. Study-wide context: Two Hispanic individuals were among six male and four female convalescent patients. Cells received overlapping spike peptides from SARS-CoV-2, HCoV-NL63, HCoV-OC43 and HCoV-229E as stimulation.

Scientists ran DNA taken from cultured CD4+ T cells through the Oncomine TCR Beta short-read assay for sequencing. TCRdb fed the PCR reads into MiXCR, producing one record per CDR3 protein. The sample contains around 10,000 distinct CDR3 sequences, less than 70% of which appear only once. Whole-study results and caveats: Post-vaccination, and not before, a median 86.3% of reactive clones appeared in convalescent patients.

The V end lost 0 bases, the J end lost 4 bases, and 10 bases lay between the germline ends. CDR1 and CDR2 (germline): MNHEY, SVGAGI. This CDR3 is built from 15 residues. This clonotype was seen more than once but under ten times. Its antigen remains unidentified. Documented treatment: 10-day PBMC culture with coronavirus spike peptide pools or control peptides (ViraFEST assay). ViraFEST used peptide pools to expand antigen-specific T cells, then sequenced TCRs. V is TRBV6-5 and J is TRBJ1-5; D gene unclear. The receptor comes from a human donor who had recovered from COVID-19. Specimen: CD4+ T cells from blood, cultured in vitro. The CDR3 DNA is TGTGCCAGCAGTTACTCAAGGGTGGAAAATCAGCCCCAGCATTTT. Protein: CASSYSRVENQPQHF.